This TCR beta chain appears in the sequencing data of a study of early T cells in non-severe SARS-CoV-2 infection. Looking at the study overall: With bulk RNA from unsorted whole blood as input, sequencing yielded unpaired chains. Study-wide results and caveats: In VDJdb matching, anti-spike CD8 responses were favored while private and CD4 specificities went missing.

This clonotype was found a few times. The antigen is not known. The germline gives CDR1 ENHRY, CDR2 SYGVKD. The CDR3 is 14 residues long. V lost 10 bases and J lost 4; bases outside the gene matches: 10. Individual cDNA molecules received unique molecular identifiers during library preparation. TCRdb reprocessed the 5' RACE reads with MiXCR, giving one entry per CDR3 protein. The data show tens of thousands of distinct CDR3 sequences, roughly 10% seen once. The clonotype originates from an adult who was a healthcare worker with PCR-confirmed SARS-CoV-2 infection or an uninfected control (not recorded which). The V call is TRBV10-3, the J call TRBJ2-1; 7 nucleotides agree with TRBD1. The sample consisted of whole blood. CDR3 protein: CATYAGTEYNEQFF. The CDR3 nucleotides are TGTGCCACGTACGCCGGGACAGAATACAATGAGCAGTTCTTC.